These 17 T cell receptor beta chains came from one sample sequenced in a study of vaccination and CD4 T cells after COVID-19. Once obtained from cultured CD4+ T cells, the DNA was sequenced using the Oncomine TCR Beta short-read assay. TCRdb analysed the PCR reads with MiXCR anew, one entry per CDR3 protein. Of over 20,000 distinct CDR3 sequences in the sample, 35% to 40% are singletons; the top ten hold 25% to 30%. Time point of the sample: late sampling 161 to 241 days after vaccination in a few convalescent patients. Documented treatment: approximately nine-day PBMC culture with coronavirus spike peptide pools or control peptides (ViraFEST assay). Their specific antigens are unknown. This material consisted of CD4+ T cells from blood, cultured in vitro, taken about 7 months after SARS-CoV-2 vaccination. Receptor source: a human donor who had recovered from COVID-19.

The chain joins TRBV7-8 to TRBJ2-7; TRBD1 aligns across 8 bases. The CDR3 has 13 amino acids. Germline trimming cut 3 bases from V and 6 bases from J; bases unmatched to any gene: 4. CDR1 and CDR2 (germline): SGHVS, FQNEAQ. CDR3 loop: CASSLGQVSEQYF. CDR3 DNA sequence: TGTGCCAGCAGCTTGGGACAGGTTAGCGAGCAGTACTTC.

This clonotype has more than one count but fewer than ten. The chain links TRBV6-5 to TRBJ1-2, with 9 bases that match TRBD1. V lost 4 bases to trimming and J lost 6 bases; unmatched junction nucleotides: 0. CDR1 is MNHEY, CDR2 SVGAGI, per germline. The CDR3 totals 12 residues. CDR3 bases: TGTGCCAGCAGTTGGACAGGGGATGGCTACACCTTC. Residues: CASSWTGDGYTF.

The genes are TRBV7-6 and TRBJ2-5, with unresolved D. Germline V gene sequence: CDR1 SGHVS, CDR2 FNYEAQ. The V and J ends lost 1 base and 5 bases respectively, with 5 bases between them. The CDR3 runs 12 residues. The CDR3: CASSLGYETQYF. The CDR3 DNA is TGTGCCAGCAGCTTAGGTTACGAGACCCAGTACTTC.

V and J are TRBV7-2 and TRBJ1-1; D is possibly TRBD1 (5 bases). Germline CDR1 and CDR2: SGHTA and FQGNSA. This CDR3 contains 14 residues. V was cut by 1 base and J by 4 bases, with 10 bases left in between. The CDR3 region is CASSLVGQLTEAFF. The CDR3 region has the DNA TGTGCCAGCAGCTTAGTTGGACAACTCACTGAAGCTTTCTTT.

V and J are TRBV7-8 and TRBJ2-5; 7 bases are a match to TRBD2. The germline gives CDR1 SGHVS, CDR2 FQNEAQ. V was pared by 1 base and J by 6 bases, with 11 bases of the junction left unmatched. This CDR3 has 16 residues. In DNA, the CDR3 is TGTGCCAGCAGCTTAGGATGGCCGAGGGGAGGGAAGACCCAGTACTTC. Its protein is CASSLGWPRGGKTQYF. Drawing the rest from reference TRBV7-8 and TRBJ2-5, the complete variable domain is GAGVSQSPRYKVAKRGQDVALRCDPISGHVSLFWYQQALGQGPEFLTYFQNEAQLDKSGLPSDRFFAERPEGSVSTLKIQRTQQEDSAVYLCASSLGWPRGGKTQYFGPGTRLLVL.

J is TRBJ2-1 and V is TRBV28, with D perhaps matching TRBD1 (8 bases). This CDR3 contains 13 residues. CDR1 is MDHEN, CDR2 SYDVKM, per germline. The V gene lost 11 bases and the J gene lost 8 bases, with 19 bases spanning the gap. In DNA, the CDR3 is TGTGCCGCAGGACAGGGAGGGGAGGATGAGCAGTTCTTC. Its protein product is CAAGQGGEDEQFF.

The chain joins TRBV24-1 to TRBJ2-1; D tentatively reads TRBD1 or TRBD2 (6 bases each). V was cut by 11 bases and J by 2 bases, with 30 bases left in between. This CDR3 is built from 19 residues. CDR1 is KGHDR and CDR2 is SFDVKD in the germline V gene. The CDR3 protein is CASSFDYLFGGHTYNEQFF. As DNA, the CDR3 is TGTGCCAGCAGCTTCGATTATCTTTTCGGGGGCCATACCTACAATGAGCAGTTCTTC.

The chain joins TRBV29-1 to TRBJ2-6; D not certain. The V end lost 6 bases, the J end lost 3 bases, and 6 bases lay between the germline ends. Per the germline V gene, CDR1 is SQVTM and CDR2 is ANQGSEA. The CDR3 loop spans 12 amino acids. CDR3 amino acids: CSVDHGANVLTF. Written as DNA, the CDR3 is TGCAGCGTGGACCATGGGGCCAACGTCCTGACTTTC.

The genes are TRBV10-3 and TRBJ2-5; 10 bases fit TRBD2. The germline gives CDR1 ENHRY, CDR2 SYGVKD. The CDR3 length is 16 residues. J lost 2 bases, V lost 4 bases, and 7 bases had no gene match. CDR3 in DNA: TGTGCCATCAGTGGGGGGACTAGCGTCCAGCAAGAGACCCAGTACTTC. This sequence encodes CAISGGTSVQQETQYF.

This clonotype has just a few counts. This sequence joins TRBV6-5 and TRBJ1-5, with 7 nucleotides matching TRBD1. The CDR3 extends over 14 amino acids. Germline CDR1 is MNHEY and CDR2 is SVGAGI. Trimming cost V 4 bases and J 6 bases; bases outside gene matches: 6. The CDR3 protein is CASSLRQGGQPQHF. CDR3 nucleotides: TGTGCCAGCAGTTTAAGACAGGGCGGTCAGCCCCAGCATTTT.

This clonotype was seen more than once but under ten times. The chain recombines TRBV7-2 with TRBJ1-5; D unclear. This CDR3 has 14 residues. CDR1 and CDR2 from the germline V gene are SGHTA and FQGNSA. Deletions cut 1 base from V and 9 bases from J, with 13 bases between. CDR3: CASSLGLNVWPQHF. The CDR3 nucleotides are TGTGCCAGCAGCTTAGGTTTGAATGTGTGGCCCCAGCATTTT.

The chain couples TRBV7-2 to TRBJ2-1; TRBD1 matches 8 bases. This CDR3 is built from 15 residues. With V trimmed by 8 bases and J by 2 bases, 8 bases remained unmatched. Germline lookup yields CDR1 SGHTA and CDR2 FQGNSA. Written as DNA, the CDR3 is TGTGCCAGCCGGACAGGGTCGTTCCCCTACAATGAGCAGTTCTTC. This translates into CASRTGSFPYNEQFF.

This clonotype is labeled medium-sized. The V and J genes are TRBV7-9 and TRBJ1-6; D gene uncertain. The germline gives CDR1 SEHNR, CDR2 FQNEAQ (reference sequence). Trimming pared 1 base from V and 4 bases from J, leaving 5 bases between. The CDR3 is made up of 14 amino acids. CDR3 in DNA: TGTGCCAGCAGCTTAGAACAGTATAATTCACCCCTCCACTTT. It encodes CASSLEQYNSPLHF.

The chain couples TRBV4-2 to TRBJ2-7; 7 nucleotides agree with TRBD1. Per germline, CDR1 LGHNA and CDR2 YNFKEQ. With 4 bases clipped from V and 2 bases from J, the junction kept 5 bases outside the gene matches. The length of the CDR3 is 14 residues. DNA for the CDR3: TGTGCCAGCAGCCTCCGGGACAGTACCTACGAGCAGTACTTC. Its translation is CASSLRDSTYEQYF.

The chain links TRBV21-1 to TRBJ2-7; the table names TRBD1, a call not compared with the DNA. TRBV21-1 is a pseudogene locus. This CDR3 is built from 14 residues. In DNA, the CDR3 is TGTGCCATCTCCAGATGGACAGGGGGCAGTGAGCAGTACTTC. It codes for CAISRWTGGSEQYF.

This clonotype is deemed medium-sized. The genes are TRBV6-5 and TRBJ1-2; TRBD1 agrees at 11 bases. The CDR3 is 14 residues long. In germline, CDR1 is MNHEY, CDR2 SVGAGI. The J segment lost 4 bases and the V segment lost 4 bases, leaving 2 bases of the junction unmatched. The CDR3 nucleotides are TGTGCCAGCAGTTGGACAGGGGGCGCCTATGGCTACACCTTC. Protein sequence: CASSWTGGAYGYTF.

This clonotype has a single count. CDR3 in amino acids: CATRDAKAGDMTDTQYF. The CDR3 DNA follows: TGTGCCACCCGGGACGCAAAAGCGGGAGATATGACAGATACGCAGTATTTT. This sequence joins TRBV24-1 and TRBJ2-3; 8 nucleotides match TRBD2. Germline V gene lookup returns CDR1 KGHDR and CDR2 SFDVKD. This CDR3 contains 17 residues. With V trimmed by 9 bases and J by 3 bases, 16 bases remained unmatched.